Sequencing of this T cell receptor beta chain was carried out in a study of T cell responses to AZD1222 COVID-19 vaccine. Study-level points and caveats: The study found vaccine-associated CD4 TCRs spanning spike, dominant at 160-218 and 743-854. Nearly half of spike-specific TCRs reportedly target variant regions that are unmutated in the B.1.351 and B.1.1.7 variants. Scientists sampled the repertoires only once the peak T cell response had passed. White British ancestry dominated among donors, who included more females, and clonal diversity was possibly underestimated.

Remarks on this clone: Its antigen is as yet unknown.

V dropped 3 bases and J dropped 0; count of bases not matched to a gene: 8. This CDR3 is built from 17 residues. Germline-derived CDR1 and CDR2 are SGHRS and YFSETQ. TCRdb's table, derived via immunoSEQ multiplex PCR, lists solely in-frame clones and lacks some. Among 65,000 to 80,000 clones listed, more than 75% were seen once. The TCR comes from an adult who received the MenACWY meningococcal vaccine as a control. The sample here was peripheral blood, taken 28 days after the second dose of the MenACWY control vaccine. The chain joins TRBV5-1 to TRBJ1-1, with TRBD1 matching over 10 bases. CDR3 bases: TGCGCCAGCAGCTCGGGACAGGGGCCTATCCTGAACACTGAAGCTTTCTTT. Protein: CASSSGQGPILNTEAFF.